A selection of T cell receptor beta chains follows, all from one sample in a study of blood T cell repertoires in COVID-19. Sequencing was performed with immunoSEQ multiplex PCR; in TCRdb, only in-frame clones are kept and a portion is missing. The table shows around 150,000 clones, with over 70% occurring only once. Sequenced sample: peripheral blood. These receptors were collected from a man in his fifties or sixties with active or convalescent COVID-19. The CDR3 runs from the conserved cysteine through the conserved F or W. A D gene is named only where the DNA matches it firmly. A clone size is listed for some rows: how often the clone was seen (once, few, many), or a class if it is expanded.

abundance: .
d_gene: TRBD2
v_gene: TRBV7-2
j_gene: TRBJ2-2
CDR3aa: CASSLMAGGATGELFF
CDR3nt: TGTGCCAGCAGCTTAATGGCGGGAGGTGCTACCGGGGAGCTGTTTTTT

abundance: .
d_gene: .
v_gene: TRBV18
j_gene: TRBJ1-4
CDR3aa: CASRTENEKLFF
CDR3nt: TGTGCCAGCCGGACAGAAAATGAAAAACTGTTTTTT

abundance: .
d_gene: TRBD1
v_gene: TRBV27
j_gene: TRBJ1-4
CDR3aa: CASSRQGFATNEKLFF
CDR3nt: TGTGCCAGCAGTCGACAGGGATTTGCAACTAATGAAAAACTGTTTTTT

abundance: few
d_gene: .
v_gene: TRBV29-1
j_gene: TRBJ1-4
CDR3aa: CSVWTVANEKLFF
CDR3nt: TGCAGCGTATGGACAGTAGCTAATGAAAAACTGTTTTTT

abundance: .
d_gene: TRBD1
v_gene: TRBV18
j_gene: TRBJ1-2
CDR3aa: CASSPGTGGDNYGYTF
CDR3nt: TGTGCCAGCTCGCCCGGGACAGGGGGCGATAACTATGGCTACACCTTC

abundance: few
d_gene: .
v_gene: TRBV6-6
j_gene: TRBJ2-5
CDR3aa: CASRTQTDQETQYF
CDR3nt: TGTGCCAGCAGAACACAGACCGACCAAGAGACCCAGTACTTC

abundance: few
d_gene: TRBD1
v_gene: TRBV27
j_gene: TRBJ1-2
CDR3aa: CASSSQGSYGYTF
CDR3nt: TGTGCCAGCAGTTCACAGGGGAGCTATGGCTACACCTTC

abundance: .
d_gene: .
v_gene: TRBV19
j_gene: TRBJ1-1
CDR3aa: CASSISLNTEAFF
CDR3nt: TGTGCCAGTAGTATTTCTCTGAACACTGAAGCTTTCTTT

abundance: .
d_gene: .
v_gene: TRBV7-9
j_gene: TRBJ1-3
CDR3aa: CASSLRGNSGNTIYF
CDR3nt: TGTGCCAGCAGCTTAAGAGGGAACTCTGGAAACACCATATATTTT

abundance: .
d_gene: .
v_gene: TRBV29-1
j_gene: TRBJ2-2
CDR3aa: CSVAAANTGELFF
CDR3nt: TGCAGCGTTGCGGCGGCGAACACCGGGGAGCTGTTTTTT

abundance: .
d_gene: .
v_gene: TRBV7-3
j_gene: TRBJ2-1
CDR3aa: CASSSTFSYNEQFF
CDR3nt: TGTGCCAGCAGCTCTACCTTCTCCTACAATGAGCAGTTCTTC

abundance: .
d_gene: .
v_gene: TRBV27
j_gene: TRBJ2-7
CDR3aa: CASSPFRYGLYEQYF
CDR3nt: TGTGCCAGCAGTCCGTTCAGGTACGGACTCTACGAGCAGTACTTC

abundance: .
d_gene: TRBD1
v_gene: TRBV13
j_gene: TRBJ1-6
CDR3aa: CASSFGDRGSSPLHF
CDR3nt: TGTGCCAGCAGCTTCGGGGACAGGGGATCTTCACCCCTCCACTTT

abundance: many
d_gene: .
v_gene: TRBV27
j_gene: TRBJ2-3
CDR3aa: CASSFLVGASTDTQYF
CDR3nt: TGTGCCAGCAGTTTCCTTGTAGGGGCGTCGACAGATACGCAGTATTTT

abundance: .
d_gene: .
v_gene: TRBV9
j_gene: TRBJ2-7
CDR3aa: CASSVDGSRSYEQYF
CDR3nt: TGTGCCAGCAGCGTAGATGGTAGCCGGTCCTACGAGCAGTACTTC

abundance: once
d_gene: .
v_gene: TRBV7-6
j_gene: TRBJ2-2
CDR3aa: CASSLSGGSGELFF
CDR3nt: TGTGCCAGCAGCTTATCAGGGGGGTCCGGGGAGCTGTTTTTT